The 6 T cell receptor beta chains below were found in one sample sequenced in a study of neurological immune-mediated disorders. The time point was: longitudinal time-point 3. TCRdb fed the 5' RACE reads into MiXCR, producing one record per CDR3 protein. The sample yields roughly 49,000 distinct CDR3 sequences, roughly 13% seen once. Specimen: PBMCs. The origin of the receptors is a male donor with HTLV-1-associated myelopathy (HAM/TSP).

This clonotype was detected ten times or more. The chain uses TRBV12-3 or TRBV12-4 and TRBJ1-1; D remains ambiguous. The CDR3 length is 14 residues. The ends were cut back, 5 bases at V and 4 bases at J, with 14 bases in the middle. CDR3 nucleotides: TGTGCCAGCAGTCCCCAAACCGTTAGCACTGAAGCTTTCTTT. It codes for CASSPQTVSTEAFF.

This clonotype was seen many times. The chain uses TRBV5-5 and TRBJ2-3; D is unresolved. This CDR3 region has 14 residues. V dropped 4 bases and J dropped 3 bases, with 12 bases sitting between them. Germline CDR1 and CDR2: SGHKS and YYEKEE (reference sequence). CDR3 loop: CASSPTDLTDTQYF. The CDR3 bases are TGTGCCAGCAGCCCCACCGACTTAACAGATACGCAGTATTTT.

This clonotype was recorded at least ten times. CDR3 region: CANNQGGETQYF. The CDR3, as DNA: TGCGCCAACAATCAGGGGGGAGAGACCCAGTACTTC. The rearrangement links TRBV5-1 to TRBJ2-5, with D possibly being TRBD1 (7 bases). CDR3 length: 12 residues. Germline V lookup: CDR1 SGHRS, CDR2 YFSETQ. V was trimmed by 9 bases and J by 4 bases, leaving 13 bases between them.

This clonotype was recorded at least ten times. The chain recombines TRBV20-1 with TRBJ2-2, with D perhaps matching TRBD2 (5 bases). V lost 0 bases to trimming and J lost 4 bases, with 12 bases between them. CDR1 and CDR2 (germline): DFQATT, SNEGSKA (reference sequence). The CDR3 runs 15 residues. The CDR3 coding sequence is TGCAGTGCTAGAGACCCCAGCGGCGGCACCGGGGAGCTGTTTTTT. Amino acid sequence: CSARDPSGGTGELFF.

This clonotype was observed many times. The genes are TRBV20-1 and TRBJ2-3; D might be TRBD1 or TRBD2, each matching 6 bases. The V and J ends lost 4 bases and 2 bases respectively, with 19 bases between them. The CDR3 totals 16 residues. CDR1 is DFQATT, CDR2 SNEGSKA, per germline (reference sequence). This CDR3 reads CSANFRGGPFTDTQYF. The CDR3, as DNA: TGCAGTGCTAACTTTCGTGGGGGGCCCTTCACAGATACGCAGTATTTT.

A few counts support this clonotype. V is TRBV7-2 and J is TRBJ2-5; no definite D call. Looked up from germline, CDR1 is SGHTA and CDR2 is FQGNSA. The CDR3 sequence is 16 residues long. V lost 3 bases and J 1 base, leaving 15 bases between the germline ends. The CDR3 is CASSLQPFGPQETQYF. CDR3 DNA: TGTGCCAGCAGCTTGCAACCTTTCGGCCCCCAAGAGACCCAGTACTTC.